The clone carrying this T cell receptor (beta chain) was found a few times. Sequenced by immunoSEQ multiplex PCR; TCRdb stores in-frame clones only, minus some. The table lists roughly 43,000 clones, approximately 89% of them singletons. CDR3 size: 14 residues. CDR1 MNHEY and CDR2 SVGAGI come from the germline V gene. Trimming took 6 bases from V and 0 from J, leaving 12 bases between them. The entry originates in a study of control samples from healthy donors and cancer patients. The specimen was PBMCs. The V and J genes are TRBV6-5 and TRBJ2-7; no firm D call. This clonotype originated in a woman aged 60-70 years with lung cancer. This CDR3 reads CASRITIISYEQYF. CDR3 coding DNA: TGTGCCAGCAGGATCACAATAATCTCCTACGAGCAGTACTTC.